A single sample gave rise to the 11 T cell receptor beta chains below, sequenced in a study of control samples from healthy donors and cancer patients (dated by TCRdb to 2020 to 2021). The receptor library was made with the immunoSEQ multiplex PCR assay. This is the immuneACCESS table as TCRdb keeps it, with only in-frame sequences that have V and J called. A part of the clones is gone; compared with another copy, unresolved V genes explain less than half, and the rest is unexplained. Present in this sample are approximately 220,000 clones, 85% to 95% of which were seen just once. The top ten clonotypes cover approximately 1.5% of the sample. The sample comprised blood. The receptors stem from a man between 50 and 59 years old in good health.

About this clone: At the DNA level, this CDR3 is encoded by other sequences in the same sample as well. V usage is TRBV18 and J usage is TRBJ1-1, with a weak D call TRBD1 (6 bases). V was clipped by 1 base and J by 3 bases, with 9 bases between them. CDR3 size: 14 residues. Per germline, CDR1 KGHSH and CDR2 LQKENI. The CDR3 is CASSPQGGDTEAFF. CDR3 sequence (DNA): TGTGCCAGCTCACCACAGGGGGGGGACACTGAAGCTTTCTTT.

This clone has a handful of counts. The CDR3 DNA sequence: TGCGCCAGCAGCTTGATAGGGCAGGGAGTCGAAGGGAATGAGCAGTTCTTC. It yields the protein CASSLIGQGVEGNEQFF. J is TRBJ2-1 and V is TRBV5-1, with D perhaps given as TRBD1 or TRBD2 (5 bases each). The CDR3 has 17 amino acids. CDR1 is SGHRS, CDR2 YFSETQ, per germline. V was trimmed by 1 base and J by 7 bases, leaving 21 bases between them.

V usage is TRBV5-1 and J usage is TRBJ1-4, with 7 bases identical to TRBD1. This CDR3 spans 17 amino acids. Germline loops: CDR1 SGHRS, CDR2 YFSETQ. The V segment lost 2 bases and the J segment 4 bases; nucleotides outside the gene matches: 11. The CDR3 DNA reads as TGCGCCAGCAGCTTAGCCCTCCGGGACAGCTTTAATGAAAAACTGTTTTTT. Translating it yields CASSLALRDSFNEKLFF.

The CDR3 DNA is TGTGCCACCAGCAGAGGGGGACAGTTGATTGGAAACACCATATATTTT. Protein: CATSRGGQLIGNTIYF. The V gene is TRBV15, the J gene TRBJ1-3, with 7 positions matching TRBD1. Germline assignment: CDR1 LNHNV and CDR2 YYDKDF (reference sequence). V was clipped by 1 base and J by 3 bases; unmatched bases: 6. This CDR3 is 16 amino acids long.

CDR3 DNA: TGTGCCAGCAGTTCTGGGGGCGTGAACAATCAGCCCCAGCATTTT. Translated, it gives CASSSGGVNNQPQHF. This chain uses TRBV5-6 with TRBJ1-5; possibly TRBD1 for D (6 bases). V dropped 5 bases and J dropped 3 bases, with 15 bases sitting between them. The CDR3 length is 15 residues. Germline CDR1 reads SGHDT; CDR2 reads YYEEEE.

The chain uses TRBV5-1 and TRBJ1-3; D remains unclear. V was shortened by 5 bases and J by 0 bases, with 9 bases between the two germline ends. The CDR3 has 14 amino acids. CDR1 and CDR2 from the germline V gene are SGHRS and YFSETQ. CDR3 in amino acids: CASSDGRSGNTIYF. CDR3 bases: TGCGCCAGCAGTGACGGACGCTCTGGAAACACCATATATTTT.

The chain uses TRBV27 and TRBJ1-1; weak D call: TRBD1 (5 bases). V shed 4 bases and J shed 0 bases, with 9 bases lying between them. CDR1 is MNHEY and CDR2 is SMNVEV in the germline V gene (reference sequence). The CDR3 consists of 14 residues. The CDR3 is CASSYQGLNTEAFF. The CDR3 bases are TGTGCCAGCAGTTACCAGGGCTTGAACACTGAAGCTTTCTTT.

This sequence joins TRBV19 and TRBJ1-5; 11 positions agree with TRBD1. CDR1 LNHDA and CDR2 SQIVND come from the germline V gene (reference sequence). The J segment lost 6 bases and the V segment lost 5 bases, leaving 6 bases of the junction unmatched. CDR3 length: 15 amino acids. The CDR3: CASSQDRGQVQPQHF. CDR3 DNA: TGTGCCAGTAGTCAGGACAGGGGGCAGGTTCAGCCCCAGCATTTT.

The rearrangement uses TRBV5-1 and TRBJ1-1, with 7 bases matching TRBD1. The trim removed 6 bases at V and 0 bases at J, leaving 8 bases unmatched. The CDR3 has 15 residues. Germline V gene lookup returns CDR1 SGHRS and CDR2 YFSETQ. CDR3 coding DNA: TGCGCCAGCACCCCACCAGGGGGAATGAACACTGAAGCTTTCTTT. Its translation: CASTPPGGMNTEAFF. Together with reference TRBV5-1 and TRBJ1-1, the CDR3 gives the full variable domain: KAGVTQTPRYLIKTRGQQVTLSCSPISGHRSVSWYQQTPGQGLQFLFEYFSETQRNKGNFPGRFSGRQFSNSRSEMNVSTLELGDSALYLCASTPPGGMNTEAFFGQGTRLTVV.

This clone is a singleton in its sample. The gene calls are TRBV6-5 and TRBJ1-2, with D possibly TRBD1 on 5 matching bases. The CDR3 contains 10 residues. With 8 bases removed from V and 4 bases from J, the gap between germline ends came to 5 bases. CDR1 is MNHEY and CDR2 is SVGAGI in the germline V gene. The CDR3 DNA sequence: TGTGCCAGCGACAGCTATGGCTACACCTTC. It yields the protein CASDSYGYTF.

The chain employs TRBV7-2 and TRBJ2-1, with TRBD2 matching over 11 bases. With 4 bases clipped from V and 3 bases from J, the junction kept 11 bases outside the gene matches. Germline CDR1 SGHTA, CDR2 FQGNSA. CDR3 size: 18 residues. CDR3 DNA sequence: TGTGCCAGCAGCTCTGCTCCGCTAGCGGGGGGCTTCTACAATGAGCAGTTCTTC. It specifies CASSSAPLAGGFYNEQFF.